This T cell receptor beta chain was observed in a study of metastatic and nonmetastatic thyroid tumors. As for the study in general: Both malignant and benign thyroid patients supplied peripheral blood and tumor or nodule tissue samples, across which the repertoires of these patients were then compared. Study-wide results and caveats: When malignant thyroid tumors were compared with benign nodules, TCR beta diversity was reportedly significantly higher in the malignant tumors. This held in both blood and tumor samples.

Every patient underwent thyroid surgery untreated. With MiXCR, TCRdb called clones anew from the PCR reads. The repertoire has tens of thousands of clones, roughly 17% of them found once; the top ten carry over 3.5%. The germline CDR1 and CDR2 sequences are SGHTA and FQGNSA. Trimming removed 5 bases from V and 5 bases from J, with 10 bases in between. The CDR3 totals 12 residues. In its sample, this clone was seen a few times. No antigen is known for it. The chain uses TRBV7-2 and TRBJ2-7, with TRBD2 as a possible D gene (6 bases). Sequenced material: blood. The clonotype comes from a female donor with papillary thyroid cancer or a benign thyroid nodule (not recorded which). Some clones in this sample may be carry-over from other donors' samples. CDR3 sequence (DNA): TGTGCCAGCAGCCGCGGGGTGAACGAGCAGTACTTC. It encodes CASSRGVNEQYF. Together with reference TRBV7-2 and TRBJ2-7, the CDR3 gives the full variable domain: GAGVSQSPSNKVTEKGKDVELRCDPISGHTALYWYRQSLGQGLEFLIYFQGNSAPDKSGLPSDRFSAERTGGSVSTLTIQRTQQEDSAVYLCASSRGVNEQYFGPGTRLTVT.